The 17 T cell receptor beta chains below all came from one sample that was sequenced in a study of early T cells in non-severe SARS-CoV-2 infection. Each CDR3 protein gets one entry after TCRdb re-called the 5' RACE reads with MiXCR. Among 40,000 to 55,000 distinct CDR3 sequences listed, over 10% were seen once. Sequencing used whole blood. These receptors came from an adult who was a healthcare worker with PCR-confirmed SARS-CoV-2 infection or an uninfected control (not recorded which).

Here the CDR3 reads CASSYIDYEQYF. CDR3 nucleotide sequence: TGTGCCAGCAGTTACATTGATTACGAGCAGTACTTC. The chain has TRBV6-6 and TRBJ2-7; no firm D call. Trimming took 2 bases from V and 4 from J, leaving 6 bases between them. CDR1 and CDR2 from the germline V gene are MNHNY and SVGAGI (reference sequence). The CDR3 sequence is 12 residues long.

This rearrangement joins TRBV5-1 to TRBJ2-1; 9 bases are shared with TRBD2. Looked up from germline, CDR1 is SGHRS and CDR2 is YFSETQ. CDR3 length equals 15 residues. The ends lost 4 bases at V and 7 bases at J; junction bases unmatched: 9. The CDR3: CASSRGLALENEQFF. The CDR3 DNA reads TGCGCCAGCAGCCGGGGACTAGCTCTGGAGAATGAGCAGTTCTTC.

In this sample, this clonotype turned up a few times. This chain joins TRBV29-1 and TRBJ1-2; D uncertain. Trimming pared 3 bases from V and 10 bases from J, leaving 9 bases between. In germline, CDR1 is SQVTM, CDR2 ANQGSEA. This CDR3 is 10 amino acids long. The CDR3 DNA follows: TGCAGCGTTGAGCCGGATAACTACACCTTC. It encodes CSVEPDNYTF.

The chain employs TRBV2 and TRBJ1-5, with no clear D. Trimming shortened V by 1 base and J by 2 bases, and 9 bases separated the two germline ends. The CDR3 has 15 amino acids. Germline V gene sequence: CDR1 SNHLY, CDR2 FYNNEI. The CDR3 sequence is CASSEEGVGNQPQHF. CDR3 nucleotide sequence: TGTGCCAGCAGTGAAGAGGGAGTTGGCAATCAGCCCCAGCATTTT.

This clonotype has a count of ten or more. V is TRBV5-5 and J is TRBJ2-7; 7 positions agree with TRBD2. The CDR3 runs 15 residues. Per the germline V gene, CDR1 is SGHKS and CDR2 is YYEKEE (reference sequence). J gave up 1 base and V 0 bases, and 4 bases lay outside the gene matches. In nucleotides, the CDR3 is TGTGCCAGCAGCTTGGACTGGCGGGAGTCCTACGAGCAGTACTTC. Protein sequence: CASSLDWRESYEQYF.

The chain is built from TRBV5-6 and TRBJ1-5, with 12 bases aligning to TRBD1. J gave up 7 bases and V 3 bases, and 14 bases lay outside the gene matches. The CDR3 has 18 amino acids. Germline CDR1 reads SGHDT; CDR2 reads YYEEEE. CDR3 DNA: TGTGCCAGCAGCTACAACCCAACCGGGGACAGGGGGCACCAGCCCCAGCATTTT. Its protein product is CASSYNPTGDRGHQPQHF.

CDR3 loop: CASSIARAEETQYF. CDR3 sequence (DNA): TGTGCCAGTAGTATAGCCAGGGCGGAGGAGACCCAGTACTTC. V is TRBV19 and J is TRBJ2-5; TRBD1 might be the D (5 bases). The CDR3 is made up of 14 amino acids. Germline V gives CDR1 LNHDA, CDR2 SQIVND (reference sequence). Trimming removed 1 base at V and 5 bases at J, with 11 bases between.

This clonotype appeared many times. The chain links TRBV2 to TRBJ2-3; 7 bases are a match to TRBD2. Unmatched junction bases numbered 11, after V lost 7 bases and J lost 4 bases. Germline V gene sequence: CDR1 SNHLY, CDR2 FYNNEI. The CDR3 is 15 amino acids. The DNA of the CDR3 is TGTGCCAGCAAAAGAGGCGGGGGTCGGTCAGATACGCAGTATTTT. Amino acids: CASKRGGGRSDTQYF.

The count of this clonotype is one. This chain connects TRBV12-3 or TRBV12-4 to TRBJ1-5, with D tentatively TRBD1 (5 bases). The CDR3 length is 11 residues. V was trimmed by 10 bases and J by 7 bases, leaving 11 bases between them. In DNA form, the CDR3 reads TGTGCCACCGGGACGGGACAGCCCCAGCATTTT. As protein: CATGTGQPQHF.

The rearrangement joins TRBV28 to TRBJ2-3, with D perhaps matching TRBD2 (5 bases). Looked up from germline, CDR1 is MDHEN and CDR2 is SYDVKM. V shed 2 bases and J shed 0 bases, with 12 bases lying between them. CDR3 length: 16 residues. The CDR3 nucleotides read TGTGCCAGCAGTTTAATAGAGGGAGTGAGCACAGATACGCAGTATTTT. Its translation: CASSLIEGVSTDTQYF.

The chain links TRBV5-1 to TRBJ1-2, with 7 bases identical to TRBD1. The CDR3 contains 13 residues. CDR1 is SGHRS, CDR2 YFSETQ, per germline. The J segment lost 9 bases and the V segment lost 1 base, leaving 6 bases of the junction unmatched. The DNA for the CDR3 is TGCGCCAGCAGCTTGTCGACAGGGTATAGCTACACCTTC. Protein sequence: CASSLSTGYSYTF.

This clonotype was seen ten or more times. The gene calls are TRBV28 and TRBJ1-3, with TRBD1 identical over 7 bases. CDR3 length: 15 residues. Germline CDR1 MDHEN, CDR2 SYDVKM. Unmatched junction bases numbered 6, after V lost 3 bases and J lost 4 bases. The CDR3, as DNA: TGTGCCAGCAGTTTTCTGGGACAGCAGGGAAACACCATATATTTT. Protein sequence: CASSFLGQQGNTIYF.

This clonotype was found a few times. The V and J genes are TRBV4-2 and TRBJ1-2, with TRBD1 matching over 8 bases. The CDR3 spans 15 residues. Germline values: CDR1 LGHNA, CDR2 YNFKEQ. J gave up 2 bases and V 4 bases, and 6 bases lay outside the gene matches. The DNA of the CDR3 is TGTGCCAGCAGCCGGGCAGGGGGCGACAACTATGGCTACACCTTC. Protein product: CASSRAGGDNYGYTF.

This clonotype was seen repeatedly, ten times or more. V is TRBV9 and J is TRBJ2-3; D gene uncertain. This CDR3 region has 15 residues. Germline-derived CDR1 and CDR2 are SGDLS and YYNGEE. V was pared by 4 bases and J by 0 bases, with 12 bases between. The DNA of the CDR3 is TGTGCCAGCAGCCCTATGACAACTAGCACAGATACGCAGTATTTT. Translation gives CASSPMTTSTDTQYF.

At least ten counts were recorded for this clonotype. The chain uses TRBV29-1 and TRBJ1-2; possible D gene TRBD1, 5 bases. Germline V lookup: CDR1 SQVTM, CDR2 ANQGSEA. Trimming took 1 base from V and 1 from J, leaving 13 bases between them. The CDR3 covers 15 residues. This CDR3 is CSVEGRGSRNYGYTF. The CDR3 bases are TGCAGCGTTGAAGGCCGGGGCAGTCGTAACTATGGCTACACCTTC.

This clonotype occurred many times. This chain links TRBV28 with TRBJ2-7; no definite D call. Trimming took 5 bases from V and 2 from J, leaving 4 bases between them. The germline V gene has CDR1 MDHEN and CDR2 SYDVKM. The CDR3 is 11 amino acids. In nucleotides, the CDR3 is TGTGCCAGCAGTATACCCTACGAGCAGTACTTC. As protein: CASSIPYEQYF.

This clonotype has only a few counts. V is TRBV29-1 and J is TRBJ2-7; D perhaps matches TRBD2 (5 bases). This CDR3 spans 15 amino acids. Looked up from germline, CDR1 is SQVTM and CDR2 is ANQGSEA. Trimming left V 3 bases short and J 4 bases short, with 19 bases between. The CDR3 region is CSVEGSSPGGYEQYF. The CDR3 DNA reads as TGCAGCGTTGAGGGTAGCAGCCCCGGCGGGTACGAGCAGTACTTC.